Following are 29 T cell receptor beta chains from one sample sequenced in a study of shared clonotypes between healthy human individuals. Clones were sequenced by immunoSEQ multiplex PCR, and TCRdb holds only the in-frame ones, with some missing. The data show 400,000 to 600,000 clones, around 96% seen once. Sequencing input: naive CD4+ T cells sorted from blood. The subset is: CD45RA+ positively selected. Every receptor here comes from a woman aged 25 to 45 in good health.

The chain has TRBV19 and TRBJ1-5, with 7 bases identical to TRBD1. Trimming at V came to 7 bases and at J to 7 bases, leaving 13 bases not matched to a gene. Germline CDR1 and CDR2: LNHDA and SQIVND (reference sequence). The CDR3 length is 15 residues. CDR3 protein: CASTQVLAGGQPQHF. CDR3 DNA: TGTGCCAGTACCCAGGTGCTCGCAGGGGGGCAGCCCCAGCATTTT. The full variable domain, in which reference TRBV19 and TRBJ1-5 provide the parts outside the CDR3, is DGGITQSPKYLFRKEGQNVTLSCEQNLNHDAMYWYRQDPGQGLRLIYYSQIVNDFQKGDIAEGYSVSREKKESFPLTVTSAQKNPTAFYLCASTQVLAGGQPQHFGDGTRLSIL.

CDR3 DNA sequence: TGTGCCAGCAGCGAAAGGACTAGCTCGGGCAATGAGCAGTTCTTC. Protein sequence: CASSERTSSGNEQFF. The J gene is TRBJ2-1, the V gene TRBV7-9, with 8 bases that match TRBD2. The germline V gene encodes CDR1 SEHNR and CDR2 FQNEAQ (reference sequence). The CDR3 extends over 15 amino acids. The junction had 9 bases not matched to a gene; V was cut back by 5 bases and J by 6 bases. Combining the CDR3 with reference TRBV7-9 and TRBJ2-1 gives the whole variable domain DTGVSQNPRHKITKRGQNVTFRCDPISEHNRLYWYRQTLGQGPEFLTYFQNEAQLEKSRLLSDRFSAERPKGSFSTLEIQRTEQGDSAMYLCASSERTSSGNEQFFGPGTRLTVL.

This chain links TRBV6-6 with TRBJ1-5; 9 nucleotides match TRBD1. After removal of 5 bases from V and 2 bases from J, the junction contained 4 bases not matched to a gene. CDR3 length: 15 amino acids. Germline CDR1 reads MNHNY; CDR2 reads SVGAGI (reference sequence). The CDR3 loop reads CASSKQGAGNQPQHF. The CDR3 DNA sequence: TGTGCCAGCAGTAAACAGGGGGCAGGCAATCAGCCCCAGCATTTT.

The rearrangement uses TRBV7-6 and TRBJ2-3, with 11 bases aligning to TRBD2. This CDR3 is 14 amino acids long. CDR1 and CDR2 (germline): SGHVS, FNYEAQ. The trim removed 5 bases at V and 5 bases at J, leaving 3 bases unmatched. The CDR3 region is CASSLGTSGDTQYF. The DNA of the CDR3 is TGTGCCAGCAGCCTGGGGACTAGCGGAGATACGCAGTATTTT.

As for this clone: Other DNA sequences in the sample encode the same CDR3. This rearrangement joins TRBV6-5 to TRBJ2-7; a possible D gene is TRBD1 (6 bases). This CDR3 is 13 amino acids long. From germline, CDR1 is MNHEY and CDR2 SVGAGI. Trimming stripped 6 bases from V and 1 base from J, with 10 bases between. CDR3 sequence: CASSRTDSYEQYF. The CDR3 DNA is TGTGCCAGCAGCAGGACAGATTCCTACGAGCAGTACTTC.

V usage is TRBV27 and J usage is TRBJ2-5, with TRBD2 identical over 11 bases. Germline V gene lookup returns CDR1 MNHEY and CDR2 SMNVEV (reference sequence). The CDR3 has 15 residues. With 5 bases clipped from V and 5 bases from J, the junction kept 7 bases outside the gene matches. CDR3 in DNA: TGTGCCAGCAGTCCTGGGACTAGCGGTCGGGAGACCCAGTACTTC. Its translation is CASSPGTSGRETQYF.

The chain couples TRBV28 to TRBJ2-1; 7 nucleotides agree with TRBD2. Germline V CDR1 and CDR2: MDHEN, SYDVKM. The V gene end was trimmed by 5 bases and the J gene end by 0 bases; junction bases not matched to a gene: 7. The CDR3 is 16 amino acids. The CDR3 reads CASSLSGNPSYNEQFF. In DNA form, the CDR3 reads TGTGCCAGCAGTCTGAGCGGGAACCCCTCCTACAATGAGCAGTTCTTC.

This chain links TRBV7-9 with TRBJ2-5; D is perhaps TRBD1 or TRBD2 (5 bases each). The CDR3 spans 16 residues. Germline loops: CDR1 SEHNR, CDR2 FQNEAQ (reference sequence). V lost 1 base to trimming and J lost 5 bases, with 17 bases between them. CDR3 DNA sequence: TGTGCCAGCAGCTTAGGTTCGAGGGGATGGTGGGAGACCCAGTACTTC. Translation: CASSLGSRGWWETQYF.

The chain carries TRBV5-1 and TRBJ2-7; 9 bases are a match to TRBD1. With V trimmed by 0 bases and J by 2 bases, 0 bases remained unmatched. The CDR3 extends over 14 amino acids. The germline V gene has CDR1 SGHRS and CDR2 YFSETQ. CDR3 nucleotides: TGCGCCAGCAGCTTGGACAGGGGGCCCTACGAGCAGTACTTC. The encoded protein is CASSLDRGPYEQYF.

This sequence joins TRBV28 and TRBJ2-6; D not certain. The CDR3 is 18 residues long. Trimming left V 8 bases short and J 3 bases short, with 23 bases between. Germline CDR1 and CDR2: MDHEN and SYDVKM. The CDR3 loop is CASRQQVWRGGGANVLTF. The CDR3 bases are TGTGCCAGCCGCCAGCAGGTATGGAGAGGTGGTGGGGCCAACGTCCTGACTTTC.

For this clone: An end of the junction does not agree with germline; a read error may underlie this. CDR3 coding DNA: TGTGCCAGCAGCCTTCAGTCAAAAAAACCGACGGGGGACAAGTTT. This translates into CASSLQSKKPTGDKF. The chain employs TRBV5-4 and TRBJ1-1; TRBD1 might be the D (6 bases). From germline, CDR1 is SGHNT and CDR2 YYREEE (reference sequence). The CDR3 covers 15 residues.

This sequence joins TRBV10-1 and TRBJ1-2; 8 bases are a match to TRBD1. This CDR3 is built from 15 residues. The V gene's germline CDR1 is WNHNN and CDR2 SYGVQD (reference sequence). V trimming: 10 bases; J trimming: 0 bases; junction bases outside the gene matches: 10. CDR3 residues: CANRTGNRSNYGYTF. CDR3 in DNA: TGCGCCAACCGGACAGGGAACAGATCTAACTATGGCTACACCTTC.

The CDR3: CASSSSMGRGNTEAFF. The CDR3 DNA sequence: TGTGCCAGCAGTTCTTCTATGGGGAGGGGTAACACTGAAGCTTTCTTT. J is TRBJ1-1 and V is TRBV27, with a possible D match to TRBD1 (5 bases). Trimming took off 4 bases at V and 2 bases at J, with 17 bases between the two ends. The CDR3 spans 16 residues. Germline CDR1 is MNHEY and CDR2 is SMNVEV (reference sequence).

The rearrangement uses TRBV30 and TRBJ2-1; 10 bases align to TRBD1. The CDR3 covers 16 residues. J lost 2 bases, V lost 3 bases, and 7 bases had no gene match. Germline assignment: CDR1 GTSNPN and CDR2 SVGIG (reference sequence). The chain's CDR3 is CAWRAYDRGPYNEQFF. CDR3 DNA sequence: TGTGCCTGGAGGGCATATGACAGGGGGCCCTACAATGAGCAGTTCTTC.

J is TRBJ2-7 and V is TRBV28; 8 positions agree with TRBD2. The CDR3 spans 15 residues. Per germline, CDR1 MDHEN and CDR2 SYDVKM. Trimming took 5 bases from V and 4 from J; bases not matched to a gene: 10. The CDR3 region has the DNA TGTGCCAGCAGTACCTTTGGGCGGGAGGCTTACGAGCAGTACTTC. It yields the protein CASSTFGREAYEQYF.

The CDR3 region has the DNA TGTGCCAGCAGCCAAGAAGATTGGGGGCGCCGTGGCTACACCTTC. Its translation: CASSQEDWGRRGYTF. The chain recombines TRBV4-2 with TRBJ1-2; possibly TRBD1 for D (6 bases). Germline-derived CDR1 and CDR2 are LGHNA and YNFKEQ. V was shortened by 0 bases and J by 7 bases, with 15 bases between the two germline ends. The length of the CDR3 is 15 residues.

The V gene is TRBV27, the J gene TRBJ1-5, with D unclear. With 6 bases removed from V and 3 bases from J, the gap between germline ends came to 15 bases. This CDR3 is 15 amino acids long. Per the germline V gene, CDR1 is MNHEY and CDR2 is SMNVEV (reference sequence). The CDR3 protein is CASRPAGSLNQPQHF. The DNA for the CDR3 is TGTGCCAGCAGACCCGCCGGCAGCCTCAATCAGCCCCAGCATTTT.

In DNA, the CDR3 is TGTGCCAGCAGCCGGACTAGCGGGGAAGCTAATGAGCAGTTCTTC. Translating gives CASSRTSGEANEQFF. This chain uses TRBV9 with TRBJ2-1; 12 positions match TRBD2. The CDR3 runs to 15 residues. V lost 4 bases and J lost 7; bases outside the gene matches: 6. Germline values: CDR1 SGDLS, CDR2 YYNGEE.

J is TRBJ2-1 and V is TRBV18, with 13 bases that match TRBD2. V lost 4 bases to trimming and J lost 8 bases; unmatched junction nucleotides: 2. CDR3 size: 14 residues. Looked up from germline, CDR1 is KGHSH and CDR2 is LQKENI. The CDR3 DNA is TGTGCCAGCTCACGGACTAGCGGGAGCGATGAGCAGTTCTTC. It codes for CASSRTSGSDEQFF.

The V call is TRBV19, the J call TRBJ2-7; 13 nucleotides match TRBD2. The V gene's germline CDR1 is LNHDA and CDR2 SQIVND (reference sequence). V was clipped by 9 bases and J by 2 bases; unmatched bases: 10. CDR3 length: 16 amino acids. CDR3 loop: CASSPGLAGVTYEQYF. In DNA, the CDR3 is TGTGCCAGCTCCCCCGGACTAGCGGGAGTAACCTACGAGCAGTACTTC. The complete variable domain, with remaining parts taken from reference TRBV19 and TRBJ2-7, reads DGGITQSPKYLFRKEGQNVTLSCEQNLNHDAMYWYRQDPGQGLRLIYYSQIVNDFQKGDIAEGYSVSREKKESFPLTVTSAQKNPTAFYLCASSPGLAGVTYEQYFGPGTRLTVT.

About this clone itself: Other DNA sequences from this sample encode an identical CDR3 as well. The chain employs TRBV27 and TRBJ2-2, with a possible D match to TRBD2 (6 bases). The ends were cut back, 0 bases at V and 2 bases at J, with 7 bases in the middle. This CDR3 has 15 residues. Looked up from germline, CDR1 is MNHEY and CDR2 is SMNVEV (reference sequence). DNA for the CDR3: TGTGCCAGCAGTTTATCGGGGACTAACACCGGGGAGCTGTTTTTT. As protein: CASSLSGTNTGELFF.

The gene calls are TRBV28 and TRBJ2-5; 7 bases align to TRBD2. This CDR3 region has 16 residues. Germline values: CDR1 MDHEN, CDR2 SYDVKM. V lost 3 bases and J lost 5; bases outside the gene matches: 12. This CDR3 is CASSFPRAGDRETQYF. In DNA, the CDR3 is TGTGCCAGCAGTTTCCCTAGGGCGGGAGATCGGGAGACCCAGTACTTC. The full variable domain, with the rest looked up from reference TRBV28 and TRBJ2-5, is DVKVTQSSRYLVKRTGEKVFLECVQDMDHENMFWYRQDPGLGLRLIYFSYDVKMKEKGDIPEGYSVSREKKERFSLILESASTNQTSMYLCASSFPRAGDRETQYFGPGTRLLVL.

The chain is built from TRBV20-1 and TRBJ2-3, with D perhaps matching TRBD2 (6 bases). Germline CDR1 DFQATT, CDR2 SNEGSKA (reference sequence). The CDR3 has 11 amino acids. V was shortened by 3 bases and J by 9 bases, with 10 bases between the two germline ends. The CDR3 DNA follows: TGCAGTGCTAGCGGGAGTCTCACGCAGTATTTT. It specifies CSASGSLTQYF.

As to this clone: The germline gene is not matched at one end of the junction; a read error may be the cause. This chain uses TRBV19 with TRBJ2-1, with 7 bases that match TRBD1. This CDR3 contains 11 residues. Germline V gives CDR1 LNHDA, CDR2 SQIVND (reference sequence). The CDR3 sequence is CASSLDRDTIF. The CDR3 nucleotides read TGTGCCAGTAGTCTTGACAGGGATACTATCTTC.

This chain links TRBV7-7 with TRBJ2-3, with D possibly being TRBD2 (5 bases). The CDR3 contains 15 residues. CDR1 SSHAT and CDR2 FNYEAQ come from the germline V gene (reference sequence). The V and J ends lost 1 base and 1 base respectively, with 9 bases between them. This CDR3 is CASSLGPAGTDTQYF. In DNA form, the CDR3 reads TGTGCCAGCAGCTTAGGACCAGCGGGCACAGATACGCAGTATTTT. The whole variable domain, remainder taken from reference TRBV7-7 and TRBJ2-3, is GAGVSQSPRYKVTKRGQDVTLRCDPISSHATLYWYQQALGQGPEFLTYFNYEAQPDKSGLPSDRFSAERPEGSISTLTIQRTEQRDSAMYRCASSLGPAGTDTQYFGPGTRLTVL.

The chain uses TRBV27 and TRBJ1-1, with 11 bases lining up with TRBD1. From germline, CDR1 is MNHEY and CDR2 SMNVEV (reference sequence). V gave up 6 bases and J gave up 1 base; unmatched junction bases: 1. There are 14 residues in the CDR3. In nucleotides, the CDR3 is TGTGCCAGCAGAGGGACAGGGGGGAACACTGAAGCTTTCTTT. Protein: CASRGTGGNTEAFF.

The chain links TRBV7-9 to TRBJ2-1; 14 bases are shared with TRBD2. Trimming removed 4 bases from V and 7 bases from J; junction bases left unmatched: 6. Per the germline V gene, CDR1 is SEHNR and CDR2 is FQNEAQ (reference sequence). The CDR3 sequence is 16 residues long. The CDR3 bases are TGTGCCAGCAGCTCTCGGGGGACTAGCGGGAGTAATGAGCAGTTCTTC. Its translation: CASSSRGTSGSNEQFF.

The CDR3: CASRDRQGWNEQYF. In DNA, the CDR3 is TGTGCCAGCAGAGATAGACAGGGTTGGAACGAGCAGTACTTC. The chain has TRBV11-2 and TRBJ2-7; 7 bases fit TRBD1. Germline trimming cut 6 bases from V and 5 bases from J; bases unmatched to any gene: 10. Germline V lookup: CDR1 SGHAT, CDR2 FQNNGV. This CDR3 region has 14 residues.

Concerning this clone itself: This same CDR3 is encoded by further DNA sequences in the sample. CDR3 in DNA: TGTGCCAGCAGTCTTCAGGGGGCCCCCTACGAGCAGTACTTC. It translates to CASSLQGAPYEQYF. This rearrangement joins TRBV28 to TRBJ2-7; 8 nucleotides line up with TRBD1. V dropped 5 bases and J dropped 2; count of bases not matched to a gene: 5. The CDR3 consists of 14 residues. CDR1 MDHEN and CDR2 SYDVKM come from the germline V gene.